The present entry profiles one T cell receptor (beta chain) with its context. The antigen is not known. This entry is derived from a study of cytomegalovirus exposure and HLA in healthy donors. General observations from the study: With further analysis later on, most CMV-associated TCR beta chains appeared HLA-restricted. Among immune exposure information, only CMV serostatus was available. TCR beta sequences reportedly predicted most subjects' HLA-A and HLA-B alleles accurately.

The PCR had 60 Vbeta and 13 Jbeta primers. The assay was immunoSEQ multiplex PCR, and TCRdb's table has in-frame clones only and misses some. The sample consists of roughly 36,000 clones, 74% of them appearing once. This TCR was recovered from a man younger than 40 in good health and CMV-seronegative. The sequenced material came from PBMCs.

The CDR3 spells CASSLEAGGDTGELFF. For the CDR3, the DNA is TGTGCCAGCAGCTTAGAAGCGGGGGGCGACACCGGGGAGCTGTTTTTT. The V and J genes are TRBV7-7 and TRBJ2-2, with TRBD2 matching over 9 bases. This CDR3 has 16 amino acids. CDR1 is SSHAT, CDR2 FNYEAQ, per germline (reference sequence). V lost 1 base, J lost 3 bases, and 3 bases stayed unmatched.